This record looks at one T cell receptor beta chain sequence and its context. The specificity of this receptor is unknown. No quality values exist for individual bases; no much larger clone is one base distant. The sample belongs to a study of blood T cell repertoires in COVID-19 (dated by TCRdb to 2018 to 2020). For the wider study: Samples covering the acute and convalescent phases of COVID-19 were provided by collaborators in the United States, Italy and Spain. The dataset comprised deeply sampled blood TCRbeta repertoires from subjects exposed to, actively infected with, or recovered from COVID-19. Where HLA class I and class II types were available, the types were taken from metadata supplied by the sample provider, not from assay-based typing. Samples were obtained from the ongoing ImmuneRACE study (first 160 participants) and from approximately 1,200 subjects provided by 6 global collaborators. The material from the prospective study consisted of cDNA or gDNA derived from T cells, B-cell-depleted T cells, or PBMCs. Nearly every sample came with metadata listing a de-identified subject ID, COVID-19 status, age in years and sex. A freely available public database, intended as a resource for researchers studying the immune response to SARS-CoV-2, is where the repertoires were released.

A second Seattle source provided samples from volunteer blood donors who had recovered from COVID-19. Collaborating institutions collected whole blood in K2EDTA tubes following their own protocols. For TCRbeta analysis, collaborators shipped samples as frozen whole blood, isolated PBMCs, or DNA extracted from either of those sample types. The immunoSEQ Assay, a bias-controlled multiplex PCR, was used to amplify TCRbeta CDR3 regions from genomic DNA. The original methods were these. The number of nucleated cells in each sample was estimated by amplification of reference gene primers within the assay. To quantify the absolute abundance of each unique TCRbeta CDR3 rearrangement, sequence reads were collapsed and filtered. For each sample, productive Simpson clonality was calculated as the square root of Simpson's diversity index over productive rearrangements. Drawn from immuneACCESS, this table holds only the in-frame rearrangements with V and J called that TCRdb kept. Clones are partly lost; checked studies trace under half to an unresolved V gene and leave the rest unexplained. The DNA was the basis for D and trimming; V, J and clone size are from that table. The sample includes under 250,000 clones, with about four fifths observed a single time. Of the sample, about 1.9% falls within the top ten clones.

There are 13 amino acids in the CDR3, from cysteine to phenylalanine inclusive. Only CDR3 DNA remains: 39 bases, in frame from the first base. The germline V gene supplies CDR1 SNHLY and CDR2 FYNNEI. Trimming removed 6 bases from V and 3 bases from J, leaving 11 bases between the germline ends. Overall results and qualifications from the work: Clinical and demographic metadata were provided uncurated, with the amount varying by source and participant.

The V gene is TRBV2 and the J gene is TRBJ1-1, with TRBD1 tentatively as D gene (6 bases match). The specimen sequenced was peripheral blood. This TCR came from a man aged 30 to 45 who had recovered from COVID-19. CDR3 protein: CASRTQGYTEAFF. The nucleotides are TGTGCCAGCAGGACACAGGGATACACTGAAGCTTTCTTT.